Included here is one TCR beta chain sequence, with context. What it binds is unknown. Germline V lookup: CDR1 SGHNT, CDR2 YYREEE (reference sequence). The CDR3 consists of 16 residues. V lost 3 bases and J lost 0, with 15 bases in between. This sample was taken from a study of a mutant IDH1 vaccine in newly diagnosed glioma. Study in general: Vaccines began 4-6 weeks after radiotherapy alone, or with temozolomide cycles.

The method was immunoSEQ multiplex PCR; TCRdb's version includes in-frame clones alone and lacks a portion of them. This table has approximately 45,000 clones, 85% to 90% appearing once. Time point of the sample: week 35, safety follow-up. Doses consisted of 300 ug of mutant IDH1 20-mer peptide each, paired with topical imiquimod. The genes are TRBV5-4 and TRBJ1-2, with D possibly matching TRBD1 (5 bases). The sample was PBMCs, taken from a glioma patient whose treatment included an IDH1 peptide vaccine. This TCR was recovered from a woman in her forties with glioma. The CDR3 DNA reads as TGTGCCAGCAGCTGGGGGTCAGCAACCACTAACTATGGCTACACCTTC. Amino acid sequence: CASSWGSATTNYGYTF.